This T cell receptor beta chain was obtained from a study of T cells after posttransplantation cyclophosphamide. General study points: After PTCy, TRB diversity resembled that of CNI/methotrexate controls.

The assay was immunoSEQ multiplex PCR, and TCRdb's table has in-frame clones only and misses some. The sample presents tens of thousands of clones, none singletons. Germline V gives CDR1 MNHEY, CDR2 SMNVEV (reference sequence). This CDR3 comprises 13 residues. Comment on this clone: Antigen: not known. One junction end disagrees with the germline gene, perhaps due to a read error.

The TCR originated in a middle-aged man in good health, CMV-negative, and a related stem cell transplant donor. Source material: PBMCs. The chain combines TRBV27 with TRBJ1-1, with D perhaps TRBD1 (5 bases). CDR3 in DNA: TGTGCCAGCAGTTCCTTCCCTGGGACTGAAGCCTTCTTT. It specifies CASSSFPGTEAFF.